Following are 27 T cell receptor beta chains from one sample sequenced in a study of neurological immune-mediated disorders. TCRdb itself ran the 5' RACE reads through MiXCR, one entry per CDR3 protein. The table lists approximately 89,000 distinct CDR3 sequences, roughly 4.3% of them singletons. Time point specified: longitudinal time-point 3. The source material was PBMCs. These receptors came from an older woman with multiple sclerosis.

This clonotype was recorded many times. This chain links TRBV9 with TRBJ2-7; D unclear. The CDR3 has 14 residues. Trimming shortened V by 4 bases and J by 0 bases, and 11 bases separated the two germline ends. The germline gives CDR1 SGDLS, CDR2 YYNGEE. The CDR3 DNA is TGTGCCAGCAGCAGGGTTTCACCCTCCTACGAGCAGTACTTC. Its protein product is CASSRVSPSYEQYF.

This clonotype was seen a few times. Given a much more abundant clone one base away, this may be a read error. J is TRBJ2-2 and V is TRBV7-8; tentatively, D is TRBD1 or TRBD2 (5 bases each). This CDR3 is built from 16 residues. CDR1 is SGHVS and CDR2 is FQNEAQ in the germline V gene. V lost 5 bases and J lost 7, with 20 bases in between. CDR3 bases: TGTGCCAGCAGCCGAAACGAAAATATGGGGGTCGGGGAGCTGTTTTTT. It specifies CASSRNENMGVGELFF. The whole variable domain, remainder taken from reference TRBV7-8 and TRBJ2-2, is GAGVSQSPRYKVAKRGQDVALRCDPISGHVSLFWYQQALGQGPEFLTYFQNEAQLDKSGLPSDRFFAERPEGSVSTLKIQRTQQEDSAVYLCASSRNENMGVGELFFGEGSRLTVL.

This clonotype occurred many times. This chain uses TRBV20-1 with TRBJ1-2; 8 bases are a match to TRBD1. The V and J ends lost 2 bases and 8 bases, in that order; junction bases with no gene match: 7. This CDR3 contains 13 residues. Germline loops: CDR1 DFQATT, CDR2 SNEGSKA (reference sequence). In nucleotides, the CDR3 is TGCAGTGCTAGACAGACAGGGGACGAAGGCTACACCTTC. It encodes CSARQTGDEGYTF.

This clonotype showed up many times. The chain has TRBV6-6 and TRBJ2-2; 11 nucleotides agree with TRBD2. The V gene's germline CDR1 is MNHNY and CDR2 SVGAGI (reference sequence). The CDR3 contains 15 residues. The V segment lost 4 bases and the J segment 7 bases; nucleotides outside the gene matches: 5. The CDR3 loop is CASSLKLAGGGELFF. The CDR3 bases are TGTGCCAGCAGTTTGAAGCTAGCGGGGGGCGGGGAGCTGTTTTTT.

This clonotype was observed many times. This sequence joins TRBV14 and TRBJ2-1; D is perhaps TRBD2 (5 bases). The germline CDR1 and CDR2 sequences are SGHDN and FVKESK. CDR3 size: 14 residues. The V end lost 0 bases, the J end lost 7 bases, and 10 bases lay between the germline ends. The CDR3 loop reads CASSQERVRNEQFF. CDR3 nucleotides: TGTGCCAGCAGCCAAGAGAGGGTCCGGAATGAGCAGTTCTTC.

The V call is TRBV30, the J call TRBJ1-2; possible D gene TRBD1, 6 bases. CDR1 and CDR2 (germline): GTSNPN, SVGIG (reference sequence). The CDR3 covers 13 residues. The V end lost 1 base, the J end lost 0 bases, and 6 bases lay between the germline ends. CDR3 DNA sequence: TGTGCCTGGAGTGCAGGGGCTAACTATGGCTACACCTTC. Its protein is CAWSAGANYGYTF.

There are many counts of this clonotype. The rearrangement uses TRBV15 and TRBJ2-7; 7 bases line up with TRBD1. CDR3 length equals 19 residues. CDR1 and CDR2 (germline): LNHNV, YYDKDF (reference sequence). After removal of 0 bases from V and 4 bases from J, the junction contained 18 bases not matched to a gene. The CDR3 DNA reads as TGTGCCACCAGCAGAGATGGTAGGGGGCGAGGGGTAGCCTGGTACGAGCAGTACTTC. This translates into CATSRDGRGRGVAWYEQYF.

This clonotype was seen repeatedly, ten times or more. This chain's CDR3 is CASSPRREWGEDYGYTF. The CDR3 DNA follows: TGCGCCAGCAGTCCAAGACGTGAATGGGGAGAAGACTATGGCTACACCTTC. The V and J genes are TRBV4-1 and TRBJ1-2; D is unresolved. Trimming cost V 6 bases and J 3 bases, with 23 bases left between them. From germline, CDR1 is MGHRA and CDR2 YSYEKL. The CDR3 spans 17 residues.

This clonotype was counted many times. The CDR3 here is CASSEFTIYEQFF. The DNA for the CDR3 is TGTGCCAGCAGTGAATTCACAATCTATGAGCAGTTCTTC. V is TRBV6-1 and J is TRBJ2-1; D gene uncertain. Trimming stripped 2 bases from V and 8 bases from J, with 10 bases between. CDR1 and CDR2 (germline): MNHNS, SASEGT. CDR3 size: 13 residues.

This clonotype came up many times. V usage is TRBV4-1 and J usage is TRBJ2-1; the match to TRBD2 covers 13 bases. Germline V gene sequence: CDR1 MGHRA, CDR2 YSYEKL. Unmatched junction bases numbered 9, after V lost 4 bases and J lost 6 bases. The CDR3 covers 17 residues. The CDR3 DNA sequence: TGCGCCAGCAGCCGTACTAGCGGGGGGGCTGCCATCAATGAGCAGTTCTTC. Protein product: CASSRTSGGAAINEQFF.

This clonotype has at least ten counts. The chain joins TRBV5-1 to TRBJ2-5; possible D gene TRBD1, 5 bases. The CDR3 extends over 15 amino acids. Germline CDR1 is SGHRS and CDR2 is YFSETQ. V lost 0 bases and J lost 0, with 9 bases in between. CDR3 DNA: TGCGCCAGCAGCTTGGAATCGGACAACCAAGAGACCCAGTACTTC. This codes for CASSLESDNQETQYF.

This clonotype was detected ten times or more. The chain joins TRBV5-1 to TRBJ1-6; D gene ambiguous. CDR1 and CDR2 from the germline V gene are SGHRS and YFSETQ. V was shortened by 5 bases and J by 7 bases, with 16 bases between the two germline ends. This CDR3 is built from 15 residues. The CDR3 protein is CASRRLREMNSPLHF. The CDR3 DNA reads as TGCGCCAGCAGACGACTAAGGGAGATGAATTCACCCCTCCACTTT.

This clonotype was counted ten times or more. The rearrangement joins TRBV5-5 to TRBJ2-5; 7 nucleotides match TRBD1. This CDR3 region has 16 residues. Germline trimming cut 9 bases from V and 2 bases from J; bases unmatched to any gene: 16. CDR1 SGHKS and CDR2 YYEKEE come from the germline V gene (reference sequence). CDR3 DNA sequence: TGTGCCACCAGGGTTCAGCCGGGACAGTTACAAGAGACCCAGTACTTC. The encoded protein is CATRVQPGQLQETQYF.

This chain uses TRBV7-9 with TRBJ2-3; TRBD1 agrees at 9 bases. Trimming cost V 2 bases and J 3 bases; bases outside gene matches: 3. Germline V gives CDR1 SEHNR, CDR2 FQNEAQ (reference sequence). This CDR3 contains 15 residues. The CDR3: CASSLFGTGTDTQYF. CDR3 sequence (DNA): TGTGCCAGCAGCTTATTCGGGACAGGGACAGATACGCAGTATTTT.

Details on this clonotype: Since a much larger clone is just one base distant, this may be a read error. The genes are TRBV13 and TRBJ1-2; D not certain. From germline, CDR1 is PRHDT and CDR2 FYEKMQ (reference sequence). The CDR3 contains 11 residues. CDR3 loop: CAGRWGYGYTF. The CDR3 DNA reads TGTGCCGGCAGGTGGGGATATGGCTACACCTTC.

On this clonotype: Just one base apart from a much larger clone, this may be a read error. The genes are TRBV27 and TRBJ2-7; the match to TRBD1 covers 9 bases. CDR1 is MNHEY, CDR2 SMNVEV, per germline (reference sequence). The length of the CDR3 is 15 residues. The CDR3 sequence is CASSLLQGAYDEQCF. DNA of the CDR3: TGTGCCAGCAGTTTACTACAGGGGGCTTACGACGAGCAGTGCTTC.

This clonotype has at least ten counts. This sequence joins TRBV6-6 and TRBJ1-1; D is possibly TRBD1 (5 bases). V was trimmed by 6 bases and J by 3 bases, leaving 20 bases between them. This CDR3 is 16 amino acids long. CDR1 is MNHNY, CDR2 SVGAGI, per germline (reference sequence). The CDR3 region has the DNA TGTGCCAGCAGCCCCCGCCGGGCAGGGAAGGACACTGAAGCTTTCTTT. Protein product: CASSPRRAGKDTEAFF.

This clonotype has a count of ten or more. The rearrangement joins TRBV5-1 to TRBJ2-1; 13 nucleotides match TRBD2. The ends lost 1 base at V and 9 bases at J; junction bases unmatched: 7. In germline, CDR1 is SGHRS, CDR2 YFSETQ. This CDR3 contains 16 residues. The CDR3 protein is CASSLTTGLAGTEQFF. For the CDR3, the DNA is TGCGCCAGCAGCTTGACGACGGGACTAGCGGGGACTGAGCAGTTCTTC.

The table lists this clonotype with many counts. The chain employs TRBV20-1 and TRBJ2-2; 8 bases fit TRBD2. The CDR3 totals 15 residues. The junction had 3 bases not matched to a gene; V was cut back by 3 bases and J by 0 bases. Per germline, CDR1 DFQATT and CDR2 SNEGSKA (reference sequence). CDR3 sequence (DNA): TGCAGTGCTAGCAGAGCGGGGGCGAACACCGGGGAGCTGTTTTTT. Its translation is CSASRAGANTGELFF.

Of note for this clonotype: A much larger clone sits a single nucleotide away, making a read error possible. J is TRBJ2-5 and V is TRBV5-1; D not certain. Germline assignment: CDR1 SGHRS and CDR2 YFSETQ. The CDR3 covers 13 residues. Here the CDR3 DNA reads TGCACCAGCAGCCAAACACACCAAGAGACCCAGTACTTC. This sequence encodes CTSSQTHQETQYF.

At least ten counts were recorded for this clonotype. V gene TRBV29-1 combines with J gene TRBJ2-2; D unresolved. Germline lookup yields CDR1 SQVTM and CDR2 ANQGSEA. With 4 bases removed from V and 6 bases from J, the gap between germline ends came to 12 bases. CDR3 length: 13 residues. DNA for the CDR3: TGCAGCGTTGCCGACCTTGGTTCCGGGGAGCTGTTTTTT. This translates into CSVADLGSGELFF.

Ten or more counts support this clonotype. The chain carries TRBV29-1 and TRBJ2-7; D is unclear. Germline V gives CDR1 SQVTM, CDR2 ANQGSEA. This CDR3 has 12 amino acids. V was shortened by 7 bases and J by 0 bases, with 10 bases between the two germline ends. CDR3 DNA: TGCAGCGCCCTATCTTCCTCCTACGAGCAGTACTTC. As protein: CSALSSSYEQYF.

The table lists this clonotype with many counts. The chain uses TRBV27 and TRBJ1-2, with D possibly TRBD1 on 6 matching bases. This CDR3 has 17 amino acids. The ends were cut back, 5 bases at V and 4 bases at J, with 23 bases in the middle. Germline V gene data show CDR1 as MNHEY and CDR2 as SMNVEV (reference sequence). CDR3: CASSEYVPGPRGYGYTF. CDR3 sequence (DNA): TGTGCCAGCAGTGAATACGTTCCGGGCCCCAGGGGCTATGGCTACACCTTC.

This clonotype came up many times. The chain joins TRBV20-1 to TRBJ1-1, with 7 bases matching TRBD1. Germline-derived CDR1 and CDR2 are DFQATT and SNEGSKA (reference sequence). J gave up 5 bases and V 5 bases, and 8 bases lay outside the gene matches. The CDR3 is made up of 13 amino acids. The CDR3 loop reads CSAGKGAGTEAFF. DNA for the CDR3: TGCAGTGCTGGGAAGGGGGCGGGGACTGAAGCTTTCTTT.

This clonotype showed up many times. V gene TRBV10-3 combines with J gene TRBJ2-4; 7 bases match TRBD1. The CDR3 sequence is 14 residues long. CDR1 and CDR2 from the germline V gene are ENHRY and SYGVKD. V dropped 6 bases and J dropped 4; count of bases not matched to a gene: 6. The CDR3 DNA sequence: TGTGCCATCAGCTCCGGGACAGATAAAAACATTCAGTACTTC. It translates to CAISSGTDKNIQYF.

There are many counts of this clonotype. J is TRBJ1-5 and V is TRBV20-1, with 8 bases lining up with TRBD1. The CDR3 length is 18 residues. V lost 0 bases, J lost 0 bases, and 10 bases stayed unmatched. Germline values: CDR1 DFQATT, CDR2 SNEGSKA (reference sequence). In DNA, the CDR3 is TGCAGTGCTAGAGATACCGGACAGGGACGGATTAGCAATCAGCCCCAGCATTTT. As protein: CSARDTGQGRISNQPQHF.

Comments on this clonotype: A much more abundant neighbour one base away suggests this may be a read error. This chain joins TRBV2 and TRBJ1-4; TRBD1 is a possible D gene (6 bases). This CDR3 region has 15 residues. The germline V gene has CDR1 SNHLY and CDR2 FYNNEI. In DNA, the CDR3 is TGTGCCAGCAGTGAAAGTCCGGGGGGGCTTGAAAGACTGTTTTTT. This codes for CASSESPGGLERLFF.